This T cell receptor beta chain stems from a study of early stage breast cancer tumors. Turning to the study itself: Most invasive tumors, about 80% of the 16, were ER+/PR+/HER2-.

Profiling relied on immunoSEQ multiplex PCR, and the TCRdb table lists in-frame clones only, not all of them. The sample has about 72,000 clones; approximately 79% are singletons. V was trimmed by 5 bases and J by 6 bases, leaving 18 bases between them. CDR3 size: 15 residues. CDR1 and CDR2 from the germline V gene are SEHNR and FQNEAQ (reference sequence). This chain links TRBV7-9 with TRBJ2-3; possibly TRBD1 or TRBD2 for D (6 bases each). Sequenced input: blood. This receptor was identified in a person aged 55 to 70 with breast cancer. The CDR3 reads CASSRLGGGLDTQYF. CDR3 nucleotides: TGTGCCAGCAGCCGCCTCGGGGGCGGTCTGGATACGCAGTATTTT. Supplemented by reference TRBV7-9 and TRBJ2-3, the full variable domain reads DTGVSQNPRHKITKRGQNVTFRCDPISEHNRLYWYRQTLGQGPEFLTYFQNEAQLEKSRLLSDRFSAERPKGSFSTLEIQRTEQGDSAMYLCASSRLGGGLDTQYFGPGTRLTVL.